The 18 T cell receptor beta chains presented below share a single source sample, sequenced in a study of T cell changes during pregnancy in multiple sclerosis (dated by TCRdb to between 2018 and 2020). Library construction relied on the immunoSEQ multiplex PCR assay. TCRdb took over this immuneACCESS table, retaining in-frame rearrangements with V and J assigned. Such tables are incomplete; in checked studies, under half of the missing clones stem from an unresolved V gene, and the remainder is unexplained. Present in this sample are roughly 36,000 clones, roughly 91% of which were seen just once. 3.5% to 5.5% of the sample rests with the top ten. The input for sequencing was peripheral blood, taken in the second trimester of pregnancy. Source of these receptors: a female donor in good health, enrolled as a control in a pregnancy study.

The chain has TRBV21-1 and TRBJ2-2; TRBD2, as called in the table, went unchecked against the DNA. TRBV21-1 constitutes a pseudogene. The CDR3 consists of 13 residues. The CDR3 reads CASGEGSSGELFF. The CDR3 coding sequence is TGTGCCAGCGGGGAGGGTTCAAGTGGGGAGCTGTTTTTT.

This clone was observed a handful of times. The DNA of the CDR3 is TGTGCCAGCAGTGAAGCTTCAGGGGAGGGTGGCACTGAAGCTTTCTTT. This encodes CASSEASGEGGTEAFF. The chain links TRBV6-1 to TRBJ1-1, with D possibly matching TRBD1 (6 bases). The CDR3 runs 16 residues. CDR1 is MNHNS, CDR2 SASEGT, per germline. Trimming took off 0 bases at V and 4 bases at J, with 15 bases between the two ends.

The V call is TRBV6-5, the J call TRBJ2-2; D may be TRBD2 (6 bases). Germline V gene sequence: CDR1 MNHEY, CDR2 SVGAGI. Trimming took off 6 bases at V and 6 bases at J, with 8 bases between the two ends. CDR3 length equals 12 residues. In DNA, the CDR3 is TGTGCCAGCAGCCCGGGGGCCGGGGAGCTGTTTTTT. It translates to CASSPGAGELFF.

V and J are TRBV9 and TRBJ2-7; weak D call: TRBD2 (6 bases). Germline V lookup: CDR1 SGDLS, CDR2 YYNGEE. The CDR3 is 15 amino acids. V lost 2 bases and J lost 6, with 18 bases in between. CDR3 region: CASSVDLTSLGEQYF. The DNA for the CDR3 is TGTGCCAGCAGCGTCGACCTGACTAGTCTGGGCGAGCAGTACTTC.

The genes are TRBV7-2 and TRBJ2-1; 9 bases agree with TRBD2. Looked up from germline, CDR1 is SGHTA and CDR2 is FQGNSA. V was clipped by 0 bases and J by 10 bases; unmatched bases: 10. The CDR3 has 16 residues. The CDR3 reads CASSLALGGLALEQFF. CDR3 nucleotide sequence: TGTGCCAGCAGCTTAGCCTTAGGAGGACTAGCGTTGGAGCAGTTCTTC.

The genes are TRBV5-6 and TRBJ2-5, with D perhaps matching TRBD2 (5 bases). The germline V and J ends were trimmed by 4 bases and 6 bases, with 10 bases remaining between them. The CDR3 has 12 amino acids. The V gene's germline CDR1 is SGHDT and CDR2 YYEEEE. The CDR3 reads CASSEGRKTQYF. For the CDR3, the DNA is TGTGCCAGCAGCGAGGGTAGGAAGACCCAGTACTTC.

The genes are TRBV9 and TRBJ1-5; D is unclear. The germline gives CDR1 SGDLS, CDR2 YYNGEE. This CDR3 is 13 amino acids long. Trimming took off 4 bases at V and 7 bases at J, with 12 bases between the two ends. CDR3 protein: CASSPTAVQPQHF. CDR3 sequence (DNA): TGTGCCAGCAGCCCCACAGCGGTCCAGCCCCAGCATTTT.

The chain combines TRBV7-2 with TRBJ2-7, with 10 bases matching TRBD2. This CDR3 is 16 amino acids long. V was pared by 0 bases and J by 6 bases, with 8 bases of the junction left unmatched. Germline V gene data show CDR1 as SGHTA and CDR2 as FQGNSA. CDR3 residues: CASSLAGAGGRSEQYF. The CDR3 DNA sequence: TGTGCCAGCAGCTTAGCGGGAGCGGGGGGGCGATCCGAGCAGTACTTC.

This clone has a single count. This sequence joins TRBV6-6 and TRBJ2-7; tentatively, D is TRBD1 (6 bases). The CDR3 covers 13 residues. Germline loops: CDR1 MNHNY, CDR2 SVGAGI (reference sequence). V gave up 2 bases and J gave up 2 bases, with 7 bases separating them. The CDR3 DNA reads as TGTGCCAGCAGTTACAAGGGGGCCTACGAGCAGTACTTC. The encoded protein is CASSYKGAYEQYF.

V usage is TRBV11-2 and J usage is TRBJ2-1, with 7 nucleotides matching TRBD1. The germline gives CDR1 SGHAT, CDR2 FQNNGV. CDR3 length: 16 amino acids. V gave up 1 base and J gave up 5 bases; unmatched junction bases: 8. CDR3 region: CASSLGLTGNHNEQFF. Here the CDR3 DNA reads TGTGCCAGCAGCTTAGGCTTGACAGGGAACCACAATGAGCAGTTCTTC.

The chain links TRBV4-1 to TRBJ1-1, with 8 positions matching TRBD1. V dropped 2 bases and J dropped 2; count of bases not matched to a gene: 7. Looked up from germline, CDR1 is MGHRA and CDR2 is YSYEKL. This CDR3 comprises 16 residues. The CDR3 protein is CASSQPRTGRNTEAFF. CDR3 DNA sequence: TGCGCCAGCAGCCAACCCCGGACAGGGAGAAACACTGAAGCTTTCTTT.

The chain is built from TRBV18 and TRBJ2-1; a possible D gene is TRBD1 (6 bases). The CDR3 totals 15 residues. Trimming removed 2 bases at V and 6 bases at J, with 14 bases between. The germline gives CDR1 KGHSH, CDR2 LQKENI. CDR3 region: CASSPGAGVANEQFF. CDR3 DNA: TGTGCCAGCTCACCAGGGGCAGGGGTTGCCAATGAGCAGTTCTTC. Using reference TRBV18 and TRBJ2-1 for the parts outside the CDR3, the full variable domain is NAGVMQNPRHLVRRRGQEARLRCSPMKGHSHVYWYRQLPEEGLKFMVYLQKENIIDESGMPKERFSAEFPKEGPSILRIQQVVRGDSAAYFCASSPGAGVANEQFFGPGTRLTVL.

V gene TRBV4-3 combines with J gene TRBJ1-1; no clear D. V was clipped by 0 bases and J by 1 base, with 6 bases between them. The CDR3 sequence is 14 residues long. CDR1 is LGHNA, CDR2 YSLEER, per germline. The CDR3 DNA sequence: TGCGCCAGCAGCCAAGAAACAGCGAACACTGAAGCTTTCTTT. It encodes CASSQETANTEAFF.

This clone is deemed large (0.1 to 1%). The genes are TRBV5-1 and TRBJ2-7; D is possibly TRBD1 (6 bases). The germline CDR1 and CDR2 sequences are SGHRS and YFSETQ. V lost 3 bases to trimming and J lost 2 bases, with 9 bases between them. The CDR3 spans 13 residues. The CDR3 sequence is CASSWDKTYEQYF. The CDR3 nucleotides are TGCGCCAGCAGCTGGGACAAAACCTACGAGCAGTACTTC.

This chain uses TRBV4-1 with TRBJ1-1; 9 bases align to TRBD1. CDR1 is MGHRA and CDR2 is YSYEKL in the germline V gene. The trim removed 0 bases at V and 0 bases at J, leaving 5 bases unmatched. The CDR3 is 17 residues long. CDR3 sequence: CASSQDLTGGMNTEAFF. The CDR3 nucleotides are TGCGCCAGCAGCCAAGATCTCACAGGGGGCATGAACACTGAAGCTTTCTTT.

The V gene is TRBV6-1, the J gene TRBJ2-7; tentative D call: TRBD2 (6 bases). The CDR3 loop spans 15 amino acids. Between the trimmed V and J ends, which lost 1 base and 1 base, there was a span of 11 bases. Per germline, CDR1 MNHNS and CDR2 SASEGT. The CDR3 sequence is CASSEESSGSYEQYF. In DNA form, the CDR3 reads TGTGCCAGCAGTGAAGAGAGTAGCGGATCCTACGAGCAGTACTTC.

V and J are TRBV7-9 and TRBJ2-1, with TRBD1 identical over 9 bases. The CDR3 has 14 residues. V lost 6 bases and J lost 6; bases outside the gene matches: 6. Germline values: CDR1 SEHNR, CDR2 FQNEAQ (reference sequence). DNA for the CDR3: TGTGCCAGCAGACGTGGGACAGGGTTCAATGAGCAGTTCTTC. This gives the protein CASRRGTGFNEQFF.

This chain connects TRBV27 to TRBJ2-3, with 8 bases aligning to TRBD2. Germline V CDR1 and CDR2: MNHEY, SMNVEV (reference sequence). The CDR3 is made up of 15 amino acids. Losses at the gene ends were 4 bases for V and 1 base for J; bases not matched to a gene: 4. CDR3 bases: TGTGCCAGCAGTTACAGCGGGGGCCGCACAGATACGCAGTATTTT. This codes for CASSYSGGRTDTQYF.